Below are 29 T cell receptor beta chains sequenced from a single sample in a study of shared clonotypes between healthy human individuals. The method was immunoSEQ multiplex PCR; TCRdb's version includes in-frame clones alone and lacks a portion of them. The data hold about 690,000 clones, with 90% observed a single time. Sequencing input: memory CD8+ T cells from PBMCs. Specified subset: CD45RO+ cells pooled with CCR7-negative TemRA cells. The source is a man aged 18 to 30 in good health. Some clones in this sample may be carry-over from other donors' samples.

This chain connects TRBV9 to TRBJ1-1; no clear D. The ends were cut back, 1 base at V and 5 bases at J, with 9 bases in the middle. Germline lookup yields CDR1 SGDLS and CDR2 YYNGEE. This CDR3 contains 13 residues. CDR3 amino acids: CASSVSVRTEAFF. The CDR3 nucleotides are TGTGCCAGCAGCGTATCAGTAAGGACTGAAGCTTTCTTT.

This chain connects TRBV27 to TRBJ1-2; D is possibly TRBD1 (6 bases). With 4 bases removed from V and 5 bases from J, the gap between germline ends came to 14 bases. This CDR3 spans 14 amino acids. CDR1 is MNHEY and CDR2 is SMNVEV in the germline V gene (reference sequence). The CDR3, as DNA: TGTGCCAGCAGTTCCTCGCCAGGGGTTTATGGCTACACCTTC. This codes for CASSSSPGVYGYTF.

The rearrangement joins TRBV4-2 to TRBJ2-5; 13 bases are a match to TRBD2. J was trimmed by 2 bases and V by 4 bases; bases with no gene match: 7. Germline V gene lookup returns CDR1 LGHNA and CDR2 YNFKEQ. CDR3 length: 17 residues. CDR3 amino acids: CASSRFPGLAGQETQYF. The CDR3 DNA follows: TGTGCCAGCAGCCGATTCCCGGGACTAGCGGGACAAGAGACCCAGTACTTC.

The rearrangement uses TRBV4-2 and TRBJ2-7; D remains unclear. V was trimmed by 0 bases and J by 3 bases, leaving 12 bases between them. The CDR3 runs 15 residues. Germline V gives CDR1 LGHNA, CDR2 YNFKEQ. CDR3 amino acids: CASSQDLDQLYEQYF. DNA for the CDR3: TGTGCCAGCAGCCAAGATTTAGACCAACTCTACGAGCAGTACTTC.

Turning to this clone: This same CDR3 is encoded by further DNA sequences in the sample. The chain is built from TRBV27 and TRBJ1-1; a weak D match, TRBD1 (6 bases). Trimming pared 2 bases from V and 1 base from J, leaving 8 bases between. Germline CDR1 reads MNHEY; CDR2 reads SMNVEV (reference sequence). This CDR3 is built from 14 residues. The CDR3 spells CASSLGGANTEAFF. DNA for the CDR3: TGTGCCAGCAGTTTAGGGGGGGCGAACACTGAAGCTTTCTTT.

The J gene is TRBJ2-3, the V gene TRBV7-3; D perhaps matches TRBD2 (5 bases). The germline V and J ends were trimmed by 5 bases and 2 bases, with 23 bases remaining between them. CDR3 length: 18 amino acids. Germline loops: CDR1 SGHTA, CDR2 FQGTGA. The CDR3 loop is CASSPLRASQRNTDTQYF. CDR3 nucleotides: TGTGCCAGCAGCCCCCTAAGGGCGAGCCAGCGGAACACAGATACGCAGTATTTT.

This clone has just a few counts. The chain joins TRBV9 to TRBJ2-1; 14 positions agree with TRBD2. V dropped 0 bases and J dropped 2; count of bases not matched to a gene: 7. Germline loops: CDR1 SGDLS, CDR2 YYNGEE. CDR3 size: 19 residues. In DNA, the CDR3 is TGTGCCAGCAGCGTAGCCGGGACTAGCGGGAGTAGCGCCTACAATGAGCAGTTCTTC. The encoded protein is CASSVAGTSGSSAYNEQFF.

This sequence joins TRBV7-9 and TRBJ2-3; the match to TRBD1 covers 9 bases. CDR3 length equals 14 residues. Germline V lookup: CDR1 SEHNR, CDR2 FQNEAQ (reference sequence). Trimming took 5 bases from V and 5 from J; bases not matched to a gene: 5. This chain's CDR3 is CASSRTGVRDTQYF. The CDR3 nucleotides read TGTGCCAGCAGCCGGACAGGGGTCAGAGATACGCAGTATTTT.

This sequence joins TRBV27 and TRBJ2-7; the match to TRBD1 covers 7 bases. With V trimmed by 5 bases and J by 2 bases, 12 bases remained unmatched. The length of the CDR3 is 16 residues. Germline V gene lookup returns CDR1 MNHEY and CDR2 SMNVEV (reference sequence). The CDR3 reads CASSPSFGTEAYEQYF. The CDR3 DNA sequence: TGTGCCAGCAGTCCTTCATTTGGGACAGAAGCCTACGAGCAGTACTTC.

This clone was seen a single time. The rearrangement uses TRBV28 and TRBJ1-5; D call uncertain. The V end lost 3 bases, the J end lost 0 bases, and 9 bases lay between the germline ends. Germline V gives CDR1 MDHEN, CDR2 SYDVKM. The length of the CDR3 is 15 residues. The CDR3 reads CASSFTGDSNQPQHF. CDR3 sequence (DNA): TGTGCCAGCAGTTTTACTGGAGATAGCAATCAGCCCCAGCATTTT.

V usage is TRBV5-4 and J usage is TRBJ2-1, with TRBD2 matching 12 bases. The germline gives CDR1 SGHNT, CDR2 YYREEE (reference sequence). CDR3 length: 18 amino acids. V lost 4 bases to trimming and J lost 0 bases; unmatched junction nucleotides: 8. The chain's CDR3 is CASSVGLAGTSSYNEQFF. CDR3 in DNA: TGTGCCAGCAGCGTGGGACTAGCGGGTACGAGCTCCTACAATGAGCAGTTCTTC.

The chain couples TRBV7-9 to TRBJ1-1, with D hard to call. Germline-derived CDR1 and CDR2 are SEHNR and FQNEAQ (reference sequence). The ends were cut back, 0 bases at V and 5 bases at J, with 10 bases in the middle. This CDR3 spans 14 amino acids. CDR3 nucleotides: TGTGCCAGCAGCTTAGCATACCCGGGAACTGAAGCTTTCTTT. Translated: CASSLAYPGTEAFF. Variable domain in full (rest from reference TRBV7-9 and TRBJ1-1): DTGVSQNPRHKITKRGQNVTFRCDPISEHNRLYWYRQTLGQGPEFLTYFQNEAQLEKSRLLSDRFSAERPKGSFSTLEIQRTEQGDSAMYLCASSLAYPGTEAFFGQGTRLTVV.

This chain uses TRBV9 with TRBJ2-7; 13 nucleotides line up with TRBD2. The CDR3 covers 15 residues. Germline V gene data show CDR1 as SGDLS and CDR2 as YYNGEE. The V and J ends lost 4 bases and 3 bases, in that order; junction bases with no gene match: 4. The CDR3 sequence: CASSMGTSGDYEQYF. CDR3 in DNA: TGTGCCAGCAGCATGGGGACTAGCGGGGACTACGAGCAGTACTTC.

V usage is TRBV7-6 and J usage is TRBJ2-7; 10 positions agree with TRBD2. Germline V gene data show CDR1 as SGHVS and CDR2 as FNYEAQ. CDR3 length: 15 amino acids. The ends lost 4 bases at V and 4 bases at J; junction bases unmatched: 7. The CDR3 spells CASSSPGLAFYEQYF. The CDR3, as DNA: TGTGCCAGCAGCTCACCGGGACTAGCGTTTTACGAGCAGTACTTC.

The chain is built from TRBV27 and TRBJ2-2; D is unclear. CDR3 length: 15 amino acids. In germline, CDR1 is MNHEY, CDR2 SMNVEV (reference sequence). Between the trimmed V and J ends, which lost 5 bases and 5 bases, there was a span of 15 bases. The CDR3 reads CASSPIYPSTGELFF. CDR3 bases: TGTGCCAGCAGTCCCATCTACCCCAGTACCGGGGAGCTGTTTTTT.

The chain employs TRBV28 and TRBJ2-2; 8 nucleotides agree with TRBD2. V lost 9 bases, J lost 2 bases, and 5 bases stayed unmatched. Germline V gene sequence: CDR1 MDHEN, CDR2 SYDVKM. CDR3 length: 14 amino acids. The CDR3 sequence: CASGGLANTGELFF. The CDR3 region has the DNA TGTGCCAGTGGAGGACTAGCCAACACCGGGGAGCTGTTTTTT.

Written as DNA, the CDR3 is TGTGCCAGCAGTGAAGGGGGGGCCAGCACCTACAATGAGCAGTTCTTC. As protein: CASSEGGASTYNEQFF. The V call is TRBV2, the J call TRBJ2-1; D possibly uses TRBD1 or TRBD2 (6 bases each). CDR3 length: 16 amino acids. Trimming pared 1 base from V and 2 bases from J, leaving 12 bases between. Germline V gene sequence: CDR1 SNHLY, CDR2 FYNNEI.

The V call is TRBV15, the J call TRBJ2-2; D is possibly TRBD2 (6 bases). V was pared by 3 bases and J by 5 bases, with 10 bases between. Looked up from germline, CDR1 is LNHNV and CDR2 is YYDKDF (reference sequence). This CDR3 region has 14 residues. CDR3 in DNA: TGTGCCACCAGCAGGACTAGGGTAACCGGGGAGCTGTTTTTT. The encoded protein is CATSRTRVTGELFF.

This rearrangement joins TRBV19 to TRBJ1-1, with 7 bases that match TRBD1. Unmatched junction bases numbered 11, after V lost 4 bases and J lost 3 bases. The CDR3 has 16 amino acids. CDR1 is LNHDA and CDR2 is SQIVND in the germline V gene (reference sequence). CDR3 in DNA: TGTGCCAGTAGTACTCTAATAGACAGGGAGGACACTGAAGCTTTCTTT. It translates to CASSTLIDREDTEAFF.

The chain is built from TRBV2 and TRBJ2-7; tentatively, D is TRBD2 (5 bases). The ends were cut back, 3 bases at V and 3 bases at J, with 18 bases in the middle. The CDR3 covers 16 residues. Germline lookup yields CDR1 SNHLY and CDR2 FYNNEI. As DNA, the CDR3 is TGTGCCAGCAGTGACGAGGGAGAGCCATCCTACTACGAGCAGTACTTC. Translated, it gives CASSDEGEPSYYEQYF.

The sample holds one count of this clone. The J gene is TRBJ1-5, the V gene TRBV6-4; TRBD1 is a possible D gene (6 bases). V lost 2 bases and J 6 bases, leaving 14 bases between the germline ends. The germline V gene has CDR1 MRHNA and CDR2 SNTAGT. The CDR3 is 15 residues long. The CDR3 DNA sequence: TGTGCCAGCAGTGACGGGGGGGGCCGGATTCAGCCCCAGCATTTT. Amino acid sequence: CASSDGGGRIQPQHF.

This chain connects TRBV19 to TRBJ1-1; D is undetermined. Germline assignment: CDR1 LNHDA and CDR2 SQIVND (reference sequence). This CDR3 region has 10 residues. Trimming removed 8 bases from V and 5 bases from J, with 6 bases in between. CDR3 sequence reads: CASAGTEAFF. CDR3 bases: TGTGCCAGTGCTGGAACTGAAGCTTTCTTT.

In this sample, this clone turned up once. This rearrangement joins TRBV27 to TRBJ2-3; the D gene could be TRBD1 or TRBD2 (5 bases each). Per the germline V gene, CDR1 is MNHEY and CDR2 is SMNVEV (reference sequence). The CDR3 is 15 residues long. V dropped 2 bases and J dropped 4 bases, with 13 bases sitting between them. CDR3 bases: TGTGCCAGCAGTTTAATAGGGACGGGGTCAGATACGCAGTATTTT. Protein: CASSLIGTGSDTQYF.

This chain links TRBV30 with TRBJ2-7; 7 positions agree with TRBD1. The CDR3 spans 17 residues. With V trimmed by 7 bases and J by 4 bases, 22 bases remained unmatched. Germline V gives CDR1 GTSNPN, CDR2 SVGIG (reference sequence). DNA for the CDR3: TGTGCCTCAAGAACAATAAACAGGGGCCGGGGTGGTTACGAGCAGTACTTC. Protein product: CASRTINRGRGGYEQYF.

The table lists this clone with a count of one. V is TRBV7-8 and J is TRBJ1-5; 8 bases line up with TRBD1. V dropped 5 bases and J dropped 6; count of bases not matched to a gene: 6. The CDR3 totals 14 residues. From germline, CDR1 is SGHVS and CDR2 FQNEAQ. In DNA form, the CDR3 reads TGTGCCAGCAGCCCGCGACAGGGGTTTCAGCCCCAGCATTTT. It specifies CASSPRQGFQPQHF.

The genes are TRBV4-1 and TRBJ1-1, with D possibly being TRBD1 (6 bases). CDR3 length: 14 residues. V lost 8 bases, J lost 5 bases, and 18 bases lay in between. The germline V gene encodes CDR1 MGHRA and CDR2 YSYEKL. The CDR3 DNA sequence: TGCGCCAGCGAAGGGGGGGGCGCTGGGACTGAAGCTTTCTTT. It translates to CASEGGGAGTEAFF.

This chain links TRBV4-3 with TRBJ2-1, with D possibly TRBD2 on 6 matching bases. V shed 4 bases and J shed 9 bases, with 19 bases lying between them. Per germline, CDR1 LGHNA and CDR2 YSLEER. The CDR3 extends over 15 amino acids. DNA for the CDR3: TGCGCCAGCAGCCGATCCCCTGGGGCGCGGGGTGAGCAGTTCTTC. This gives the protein CASSRSPGARGEQFF.

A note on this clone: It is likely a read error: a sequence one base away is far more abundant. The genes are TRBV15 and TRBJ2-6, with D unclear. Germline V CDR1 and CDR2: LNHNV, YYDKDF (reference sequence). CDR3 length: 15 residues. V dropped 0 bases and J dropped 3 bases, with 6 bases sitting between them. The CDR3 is CATSRDSFGANVLTF. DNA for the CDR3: TGTGCCACCAGCAGAGATAGCTTTGGGGCCAACGTCCTGACTTTC. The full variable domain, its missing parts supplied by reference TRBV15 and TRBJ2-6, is DAMVIQNPRYQVTQFGKPVTLSCSQTLNHNVMYWYQQKSSQAPKLLFHYYDKDFNNEADTPDNFQSRRPNTSFCFLDIRSPGLGDTAMYLCATSRDSFGANVLTFGAGSRLTVL.

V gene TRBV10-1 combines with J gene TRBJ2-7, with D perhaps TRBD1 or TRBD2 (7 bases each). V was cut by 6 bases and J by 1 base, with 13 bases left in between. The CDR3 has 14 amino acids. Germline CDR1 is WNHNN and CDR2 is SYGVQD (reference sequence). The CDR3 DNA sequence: TGCGCCAGCAGCCCAGGGGGGGAATCCTACGAGCAGTACTTC. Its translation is CASSPGGESYEQYF.